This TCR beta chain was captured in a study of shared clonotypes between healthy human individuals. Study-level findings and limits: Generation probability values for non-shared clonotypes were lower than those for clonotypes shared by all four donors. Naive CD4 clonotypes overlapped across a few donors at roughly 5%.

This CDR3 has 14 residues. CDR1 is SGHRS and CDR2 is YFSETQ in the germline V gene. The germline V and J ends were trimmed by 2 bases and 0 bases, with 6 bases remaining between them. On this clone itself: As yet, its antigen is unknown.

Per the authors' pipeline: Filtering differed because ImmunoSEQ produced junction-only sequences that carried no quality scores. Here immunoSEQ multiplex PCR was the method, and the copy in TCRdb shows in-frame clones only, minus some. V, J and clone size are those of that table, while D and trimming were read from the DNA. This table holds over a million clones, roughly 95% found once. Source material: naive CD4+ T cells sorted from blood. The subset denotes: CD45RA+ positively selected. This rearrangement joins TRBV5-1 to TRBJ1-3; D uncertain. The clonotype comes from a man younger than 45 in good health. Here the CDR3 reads CASSLPDSGNTIYF. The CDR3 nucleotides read TGCGCCAGCAGCTTACCCGACTCTGGAAACACCATATATTTT.